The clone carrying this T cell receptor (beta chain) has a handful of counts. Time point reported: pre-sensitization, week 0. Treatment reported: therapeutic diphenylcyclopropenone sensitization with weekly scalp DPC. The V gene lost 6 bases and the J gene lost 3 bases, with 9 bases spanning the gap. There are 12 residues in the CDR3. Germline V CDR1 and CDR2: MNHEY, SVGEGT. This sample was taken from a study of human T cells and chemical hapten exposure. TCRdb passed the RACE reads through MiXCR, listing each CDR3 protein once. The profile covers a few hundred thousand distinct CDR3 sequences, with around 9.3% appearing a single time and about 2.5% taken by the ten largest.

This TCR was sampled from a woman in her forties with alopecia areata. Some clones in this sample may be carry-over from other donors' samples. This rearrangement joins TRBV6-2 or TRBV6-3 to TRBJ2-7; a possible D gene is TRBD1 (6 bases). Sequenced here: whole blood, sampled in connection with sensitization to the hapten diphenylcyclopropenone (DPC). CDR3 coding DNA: TGTGCCAGCAGATTGGACAGCTACGAGCAGTACTTC. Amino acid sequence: CASRLDSYEQYF.